Reported below is one TCR beta chain. Its antigen is undetermined. This sample was taken from a study of T-cell reconstitution after alpha-beta-depleted transplantation in children. Library preparation (for TCRbeta) was performed with unique molecular identifiers. MiXCR, run by TCRdb on the PCR reads, gives a single entry per CDR3 protein. Of about 440,000 distinct CDR3 sequences listed, 43% were seen once; the top ten hold roughly 27%. Trimming stripped 6 bases from V and 1 base from J, with 10 bases between. Germline V gene sequence: CDR1 MNHEY, CDR2 SMNVEV (reference sequence). The CDR3 sequence is 14 residues long. The study, taken as a whole, reports: By one year post-transplant, T-cell counts and diversity largely arose from T cells that were newly produced.

This chain links TRBV27 with TRBJ1-3, with D unclear. This material consisted of PBMCs, taken before TCRalphabeta/CD19-depleted stem cell transplant. The receptor comes from a girl under 10 years old with aplastic anemia, due to receive a stem cell transplant. The CDR3 protein is CASSERPSGNTIYF. The CDR3 nucleotides are TGTGCCAGCAGCGAAAGACCATCTGGAAACACCATATATTTT.